This TCR beta chain was captured in a study of control samples from healthy donors and cancer patients. TCRdb's table, derived via immunoSEQ multiplex PCR, lists solely in-frame clones and lacks some. The table has approximately 150,000 clones, around 92% seen once. The germline gives CDR1 KGHDR, CDR2 SFDVKD. V was trimmed by 3 bases and J by 5 bases, leaving 13 bases between them. The CDR3 has 15 residues. The TCR comes from a man aged 45 to 65 with head and neck cancer. The chain recombines TRBV24-1 with TRBJ2-1, with D perhaps TRBD2 (5 bases). The sample was PBMCs. The CDR3 nucleotides are TGTGCCACCAGTGATCCCGTTCGGGGTGACAATGAGCAGTTCTTC. Its translation is CATSDPVRGDNEQFF.